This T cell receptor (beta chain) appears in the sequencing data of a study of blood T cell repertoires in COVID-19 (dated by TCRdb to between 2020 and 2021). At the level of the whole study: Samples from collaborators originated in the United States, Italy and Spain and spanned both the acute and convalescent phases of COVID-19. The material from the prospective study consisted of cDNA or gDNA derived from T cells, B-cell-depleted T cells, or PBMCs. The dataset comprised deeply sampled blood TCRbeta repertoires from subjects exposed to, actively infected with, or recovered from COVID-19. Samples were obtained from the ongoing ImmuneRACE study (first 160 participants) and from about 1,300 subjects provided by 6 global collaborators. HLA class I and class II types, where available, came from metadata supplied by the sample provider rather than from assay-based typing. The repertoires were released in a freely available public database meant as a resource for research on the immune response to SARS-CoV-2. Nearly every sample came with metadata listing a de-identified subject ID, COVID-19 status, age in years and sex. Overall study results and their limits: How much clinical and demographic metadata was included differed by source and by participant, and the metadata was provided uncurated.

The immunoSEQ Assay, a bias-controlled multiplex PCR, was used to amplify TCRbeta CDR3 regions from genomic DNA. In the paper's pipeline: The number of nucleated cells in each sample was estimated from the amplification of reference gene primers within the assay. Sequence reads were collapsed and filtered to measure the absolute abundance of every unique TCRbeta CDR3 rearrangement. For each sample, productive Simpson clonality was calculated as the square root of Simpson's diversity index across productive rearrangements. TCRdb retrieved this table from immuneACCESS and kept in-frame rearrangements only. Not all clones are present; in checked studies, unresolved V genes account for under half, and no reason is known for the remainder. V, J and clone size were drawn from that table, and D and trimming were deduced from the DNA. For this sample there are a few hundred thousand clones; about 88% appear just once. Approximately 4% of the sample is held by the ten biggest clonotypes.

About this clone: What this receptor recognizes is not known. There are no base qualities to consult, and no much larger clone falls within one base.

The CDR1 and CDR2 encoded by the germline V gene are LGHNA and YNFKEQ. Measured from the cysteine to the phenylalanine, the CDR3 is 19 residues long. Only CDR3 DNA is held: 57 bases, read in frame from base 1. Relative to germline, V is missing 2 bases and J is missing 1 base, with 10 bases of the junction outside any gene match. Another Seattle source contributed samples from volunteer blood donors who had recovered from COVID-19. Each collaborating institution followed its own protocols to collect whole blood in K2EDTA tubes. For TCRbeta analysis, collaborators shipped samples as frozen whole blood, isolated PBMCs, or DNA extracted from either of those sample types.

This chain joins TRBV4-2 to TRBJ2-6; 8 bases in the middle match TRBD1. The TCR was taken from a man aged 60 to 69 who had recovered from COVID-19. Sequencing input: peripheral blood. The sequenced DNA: TGTGCCAGCAGCCAATTCTTAGCAGGGGGCGCTTCTGGGGCCAACGTCCTGACTTTC. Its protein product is CASSQFLAGGASGANVLTF.